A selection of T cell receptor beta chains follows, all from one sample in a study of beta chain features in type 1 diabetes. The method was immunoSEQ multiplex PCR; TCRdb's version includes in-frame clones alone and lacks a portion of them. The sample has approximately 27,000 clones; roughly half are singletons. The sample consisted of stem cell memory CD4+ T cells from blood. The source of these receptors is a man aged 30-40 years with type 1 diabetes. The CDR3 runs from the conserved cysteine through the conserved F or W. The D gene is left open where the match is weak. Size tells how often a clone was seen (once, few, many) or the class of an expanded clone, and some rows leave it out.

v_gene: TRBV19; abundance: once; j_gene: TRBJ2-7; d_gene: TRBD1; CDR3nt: TGTGCCAGTAGTCCCCAGGGGGCGTCCTACGAGCAGTACTTC; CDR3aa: CASSPQGASYEQYF
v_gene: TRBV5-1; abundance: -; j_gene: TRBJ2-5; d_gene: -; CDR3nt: TGCGCCAGCAGCTTCATGACTAACGGACAAGAGACCCAGTACTTC; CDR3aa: CASSFMTNGQETQYF
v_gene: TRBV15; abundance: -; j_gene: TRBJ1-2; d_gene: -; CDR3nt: TGTGCCACCAGCAGAGATTCGACAGGAGACTATGGCTACACCTTC; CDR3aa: CATSRDSTGDYGYTF
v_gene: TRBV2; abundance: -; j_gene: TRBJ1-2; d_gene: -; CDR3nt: TGTGCCAGCAGTGAGGCGGGGCAGAACTATGGCTACACCTTC; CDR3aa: CASSEAGQNYGYTF
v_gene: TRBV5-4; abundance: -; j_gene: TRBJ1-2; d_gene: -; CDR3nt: TGTGCCAGCAGCCCAGACAGACTCTATGGCTACACCTTC; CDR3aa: CASSPDRLYGYTF
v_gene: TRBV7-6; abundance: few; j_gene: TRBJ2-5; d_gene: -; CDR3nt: TGTGCCAGCAGCTTAGAAACTAGCCCGAAGACCCAGTACTTC; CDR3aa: CASSLETSPKTQYF
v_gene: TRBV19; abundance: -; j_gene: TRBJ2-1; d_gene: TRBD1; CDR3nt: TGTGCCAGTAGTCGGGACAGCATCTACAATGAGCAGTTCTTC; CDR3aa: CASSRDSIYNEQFF
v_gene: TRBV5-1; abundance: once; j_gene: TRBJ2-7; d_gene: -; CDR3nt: TGCGCCAGCAGCTGGAGCGAGGCCCGAAGCTCCTACGAGCAGTACTTC; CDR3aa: CASSWSEARSSYEQYF
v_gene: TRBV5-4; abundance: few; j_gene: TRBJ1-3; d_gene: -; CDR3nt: TGTGCCAGCAGCTTGCTCTCTGGAAACACCATATATTTT; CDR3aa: CASSLLSGNTIYF
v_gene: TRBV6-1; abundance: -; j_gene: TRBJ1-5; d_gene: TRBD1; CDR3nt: TGTGCCAGCAGGGACAGGGGAGGTGGGCAGCCCCAGCATTTT; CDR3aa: CASRDRGGGQPQHF
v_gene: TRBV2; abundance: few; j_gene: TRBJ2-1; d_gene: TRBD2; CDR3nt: TGTGCCAGCAGGGGGGGACTAGCGAGCTCCTACAATGAGCAGTTCTTC; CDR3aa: CASRGGLASSYNEQFF
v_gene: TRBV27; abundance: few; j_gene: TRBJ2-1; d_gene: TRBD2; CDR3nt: TGTGCCAGCAGTTTCGTTGGGGCGGGAGGGCTAGGTGAGCAGTTCTTC; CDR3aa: CASSFVGAGGLGEQFF
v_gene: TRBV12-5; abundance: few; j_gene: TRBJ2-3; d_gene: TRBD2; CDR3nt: TGTGCTAGTGGCCCTGGTGCTAGCGGAAGCACAGATACGCAGTATTTT; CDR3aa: CASGPGASGSTDTQYF
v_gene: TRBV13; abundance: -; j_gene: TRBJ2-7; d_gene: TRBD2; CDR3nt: TGTGCCAGCATGGGGGGGACGGAGCCTTACGAGCAGTACTTC; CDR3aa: CASMGGTEPYEQYF
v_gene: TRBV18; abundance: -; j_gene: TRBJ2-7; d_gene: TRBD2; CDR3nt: TGTGCCAGCTCACCACTGTCGGGAGGGAGCTCCTACGAGCAGTACTTC; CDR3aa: CASSPLSGGSSYEQYF
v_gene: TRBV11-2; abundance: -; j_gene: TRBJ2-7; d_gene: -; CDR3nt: TGTGCCAGCAGCTTAGATACGGGGGGCCGATTCGAGCAGTACTTC; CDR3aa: CASSLDTGGRFEQYF
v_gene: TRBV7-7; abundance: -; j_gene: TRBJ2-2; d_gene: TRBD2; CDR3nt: TGTGCTAGCAGCTTATCCGAAACTAGCGGGGGGGCCGGGGAGCTGTTTTTT; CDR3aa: CASSLSETSGGAGELFF
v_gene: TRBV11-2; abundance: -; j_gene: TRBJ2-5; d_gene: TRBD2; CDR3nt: TGTGCCAGCAGCTTAGCCCAGGGACTAGCGTTAGGGGAGACCCAGTACTTC; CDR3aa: CASSLAQGLALGETQYF
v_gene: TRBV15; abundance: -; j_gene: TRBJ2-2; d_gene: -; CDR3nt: TGTGCCACCAGCAGAGCAGGGGTCGGGGAGCTGTTTTTT; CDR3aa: CATSRAGVGELFF
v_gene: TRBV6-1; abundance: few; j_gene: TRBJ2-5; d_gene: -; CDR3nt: TGTGCCAGCAGTGAAGCGAGGTCTAGCGTAGAGACCCAGTACTTC; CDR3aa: CASSEARSSVETQYF
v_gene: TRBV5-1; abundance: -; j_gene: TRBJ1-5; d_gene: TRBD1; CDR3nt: TGCGCCAGCAGCTGGACAGGGGGAGGTAGTCAGCCCCAGCATTTT; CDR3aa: CASSWTGGGSQPQHF
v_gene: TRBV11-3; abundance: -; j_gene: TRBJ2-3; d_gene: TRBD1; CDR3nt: TGTGCCAGCAGCTTAGGGACAGGGGTTACGGGCCCGCAGTATTTT; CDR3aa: CASSLGTGVTGPQYF
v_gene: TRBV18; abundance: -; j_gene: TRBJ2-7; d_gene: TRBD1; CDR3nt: TGTGCCAGCTCACCGTCCTTGAGACAGGGATCGTTCGAGCAGTACTTC; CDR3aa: CASSPSLRQGSFEQYF
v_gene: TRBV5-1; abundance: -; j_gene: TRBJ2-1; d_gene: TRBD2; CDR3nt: TGCGCCAGCAGCCCCCCCGGGACTAGCGGGGGGGTGGAGCAGTTCTTC; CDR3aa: CASSPPGTSGGVEQFF
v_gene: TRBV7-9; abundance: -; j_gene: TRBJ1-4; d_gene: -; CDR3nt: TGTGCCAGCAGCTGGACGGGGGGGTATGAAAAACTGTTTTTT; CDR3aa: CASSWTGGYEKLFF
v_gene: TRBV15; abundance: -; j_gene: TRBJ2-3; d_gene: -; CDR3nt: TGTGCCACCAGCGTGCAGGGCTGGGGCACAGATACGCAGTATTTT; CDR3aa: CATSVQGWGTDTQYF